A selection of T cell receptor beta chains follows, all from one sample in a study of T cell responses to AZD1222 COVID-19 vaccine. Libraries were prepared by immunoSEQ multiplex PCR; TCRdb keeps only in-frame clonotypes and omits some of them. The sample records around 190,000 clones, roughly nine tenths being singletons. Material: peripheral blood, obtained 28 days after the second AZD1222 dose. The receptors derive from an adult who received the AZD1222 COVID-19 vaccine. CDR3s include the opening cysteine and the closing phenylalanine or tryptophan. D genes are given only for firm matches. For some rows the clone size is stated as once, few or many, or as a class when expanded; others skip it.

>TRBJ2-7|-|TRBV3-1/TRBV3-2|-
TGTGCCAGCAGCCAAGGACTAGTATTCGCCGAGCAGTACTTC
CASSQGLVFAEQYF
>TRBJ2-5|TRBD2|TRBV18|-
TGTGCCAGCTCGTACACCGGGGGGGGAGAGACCCAGTACTTC
CASSYTGGGETQYF
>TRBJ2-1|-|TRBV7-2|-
TGTGCCAGCAGCTCCCGAGTGGTGGATAATGAGCAGTTCTTC
CASSSRVVDNEQFF
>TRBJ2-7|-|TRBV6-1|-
TGTGCCAGCAGTGAAGGCGGCGGGGTCAGCTCCTACGAGCAGTACTTC
CASSEGGGVSSYEQYF
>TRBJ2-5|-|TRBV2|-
TGTGCCAGCAGTGTCGCCCCCTTTGAGGGGGGTAAAGAGACCCAGTACTTC
CASSVAPFEGGKETQYF
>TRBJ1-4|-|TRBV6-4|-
TGTGCCAGCAACGACCCCGGGGCCCAGGGTGAAAAACTGTTTTTT
CASNDPGAQGEKLFF
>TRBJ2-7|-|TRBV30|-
TGTGCCTGGAGAAAGTTGGCTGCCTCCTACGAGCAGTACTTC
CAWRKLAASYEQYF
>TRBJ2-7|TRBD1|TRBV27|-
TGTGCCAGCAGTGGCTCCTCGACAGGGTTACGGTACGAGCAGTACTTC
CASSGSSTGLRYEQYF
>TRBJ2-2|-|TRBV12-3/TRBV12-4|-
TGTGCCAGCAGGTACATGGGAACCGGGGAGCTGTTTTTT
CASRYMGTGELFF
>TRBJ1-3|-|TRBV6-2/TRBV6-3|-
TGTGCCAGCAGTTACGTGGGGACAAGAAACACCATATATTTT
CASSYVGTRNTIYF
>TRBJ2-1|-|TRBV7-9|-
TGTGCCAGCAGCTTAGCGAATGCGGGCCTGGGGAATGAGCAGTTCTTC
CASSLANAGLGNEQFF
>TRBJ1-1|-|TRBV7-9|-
TGTGCCAGCAGCTCGGGCGGAAGGGGTAACACTGAAGCTTTCTTT
CASSSGGRGNTEAFF
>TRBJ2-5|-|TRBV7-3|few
TGTGCCAGCAGCTTAACGTCGACAGGTCAAGAGACCCAGTACTTC
CASSLTSTGQETQYF
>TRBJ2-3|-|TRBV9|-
TGTGCCAGCAGCGTCCATCCCTTCGGGGCAGATACGCAGTATTTT
CASSVHPFGADTQYF
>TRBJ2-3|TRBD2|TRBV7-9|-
TGTGCCAGCAGCCAGGGGACTAGCGGGGGGGCAAGAGATACGCAGTATTTT
CASSQGTSGGARDTQYF
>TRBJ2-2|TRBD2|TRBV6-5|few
TGTGCCAGCAGTAAACGGGGGGAGGCCGGGGAGCTGTTTTTT
CASSKRGEAGELFF
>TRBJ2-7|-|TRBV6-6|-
TGTGCCAGCAGTTACCCCGGGGACTACGAGCAGTACTTC
CASSYPGDYEQYF
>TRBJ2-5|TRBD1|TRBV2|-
TGTGCCAGCAGACAATGGGACAGCTACCAAGAGACCCAGTACTTC
CASRQWDSYQETQYF
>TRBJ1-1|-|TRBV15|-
TGTGCCACCAGTTACAGGGTAAACACTGAAGCTTTCTTT
CATSYRVNTEAFF
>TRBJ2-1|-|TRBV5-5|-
TGTGCCAGCAGCTTGGATGGGATCTACAATGAGCAGTTCTTC
CASSLDGIYNEQFF
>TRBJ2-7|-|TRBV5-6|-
TGTGCCAGCAGCTTGGCTCCCGGGGCCAGGGTGAGCGAGCAGTACTTC
CASSLAPGARVSEQYF
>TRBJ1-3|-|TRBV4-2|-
TGTGCCAGCAGCGCTTTCGGGACCGCGGGAGGAAACACCATATATTTT
CASSAFGTAGGNTIYF
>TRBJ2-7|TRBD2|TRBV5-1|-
TGCGCCAGCAGCCGCACAACACAGAGCGGGATAGGCGAGCAGTACTTC
CASSRTTQSGIGEQYF
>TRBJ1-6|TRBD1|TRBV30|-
TGTGCCTGGAGTAGACAGGGCAATTCACCCCTCCACTTT
CAWSRQGNSPLHF
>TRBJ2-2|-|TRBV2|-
TGTGCCAGCAGCGGACAATTAGTGGGCACCGGGGAGCTGTTTTTT
CASSGQLVGTGELFF
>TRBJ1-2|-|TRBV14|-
TGTGCCAGCAGCCAACGACCAGGCAGATGGAGGGTTTCCTATGGCTACACCTTC
CASSQRPGRWRVSYGYTF
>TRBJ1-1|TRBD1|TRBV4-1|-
TGCGCCAGCAGATCAGGGGGGGGTTCAGGTGAAGCTTTCTTT
CASRSGGGSGEAFF
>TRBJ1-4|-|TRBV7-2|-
TGTGCCAGCAGCTTAGCGAAGGGAAAACTGTTTTTT
CASSLAKGKLFF
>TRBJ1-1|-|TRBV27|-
TGTGCCAGCAGCCAGTGGGGCACTGAAGCTTTCTTT
CASSQWGTEAFF
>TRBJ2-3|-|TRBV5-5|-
TGTGCCAGCAGGGGCCGGGTCGGGGCAGATACGCAGTATTTT
CASRGRVGADTQYF
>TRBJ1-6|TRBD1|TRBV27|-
TGTGCCAGCAGCGACTCCACAGGGGCTGGCTCACCCCTCCACTTT
CASSDSTGAGSPLHF
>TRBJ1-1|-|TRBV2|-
TGTGCCAGCAGTGATACCGGGACACGGAGGTGGAACACTGAAGCTTTCTTT
CASSDTGTRRWNTEAFF
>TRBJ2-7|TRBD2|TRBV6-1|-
TGTGCCAGCAGTGAATTTGGGACTAGCGGGAGCAACGAGCAGTACTTC
CASSEFGTSGSNEQYF
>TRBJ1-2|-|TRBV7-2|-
TGTGCCAGCATTGGCGGCTATGGCTACACCTTC
CASIGGYGYTF
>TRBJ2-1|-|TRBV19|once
TGTGCCAGTAGTATGGCTTCCTACAATGAGCAGTTCTTC
CASSMASYNEQFF
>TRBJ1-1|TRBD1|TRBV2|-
TGTGCCAGCAGGCTGACAGGGGTGAACACTGAAGCTTTCTTT
CASRLTGVNTEAFF
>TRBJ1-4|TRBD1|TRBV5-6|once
TGTGCCAGCAGCTTCGGACAGGGGGCAGGAAAACTGTTTTTT
CASSFGQGAGKLFF
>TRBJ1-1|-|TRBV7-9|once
TGTGCCCTGAGGAGAGAGAACACTGAAGCTTTCTTT
CALRRENTEAFF
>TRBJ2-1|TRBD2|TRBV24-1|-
TGTGCCACCAGTGATCCCGGACTAGCCAACAATGAGCAGTTCTTC
CATSDPGLANNEQFF
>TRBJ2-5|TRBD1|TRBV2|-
TGTGCCAGCAGGGGAGTAGGGACAGGGCTAGAGACCCAGTACTTC
CASRGVGTGLETQYF
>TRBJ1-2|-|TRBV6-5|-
TGTGCCAGCACCCCACAGGGAGGGATCAACTATGGCTACACCTTC
CASTPQGGINYGYTF
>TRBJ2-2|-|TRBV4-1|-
TGCGCCAGCAGCTTACAAGCACCCAACACCGGGGAGCTGTTTTTT
CASSLQAPNTGELFF
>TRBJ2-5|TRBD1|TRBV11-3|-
TGTGCCAGCAGCGTACAGGGGGAAGAGACCCAGTACTTC
CASSVQGEETQYF